The clone carrying this T cell receptor (beta chain) has a handful of counts. Distinct nucleotide sequences in the sample also encode this CDR3. This sample was included in a study of blood T cell repertoires in COVID-19. Per the original data handling: Estimates of nucleated cell counts were drawn from the amplification of reference gene primers. Assay: immunoSEQ multiplex PCR; the TCRdb copy retains only in-frame clones and omits some. V and J calls and clone size are copied from that table; D and trimming were computed from the DNA. The sample yields about 91,000 clones, roughly 79% seen once. Trimming removed 4 bases from V and 2 bases from J; junction bases left unmatched: 3. CDR1 is KGHSH, CDR2 LQKENI, per germline. The CDR3 has 14 residues.

J is TRBJ1-1 and V is TRBV18; TRBD1 matches 8 bases. This receptor was taken from a woman at least 80 years old with acute or convalescent COVID-19. What was sequenced was peripheral blood. This CDR3 reads CASSRGQGNTEAFF. The CDR3 DNA is TGTGCCAGCTCACGTGGACAGGGAAACACTGAAGCTTTCTTT.